This T cell receptor (beta chain) was documented in a study of Graves' ophthalmopathy and Graves' hyperthyroidism. A roughly 9.7 ml volume of fresh peripheral blood provided the PBMCs. As the template, RNA transcripts were used to amplify TCR beta CDR3 regions. Second-round multiplex PCR followed a first-round RT-PCR using HTBI primers. Via MiXCR, TCRdb re-called the multiplex PCR reads, giving one row per CDR3 protein. The sample lists over 500,000 distinct CDR3 sequences; 22% were seen once. Germline V CDR1 and CDR2: MNHEY, SMNVEV (reference sequence). V lost 8 bases, J lost 1 base, and 14 bases lay in between. This CDR3 contains 14 residues.

This chain joins TRBV27 and TRBJ2-5, with D possibly called TRBD1 or TRBD2 (5 bases each). Sequenced sample: peripheral blood. This clonotype originated in a woman in her late teens or twenties with stable Graves' hyperthyroidism. Some clones in this sample may be carry-over from other donors' samples. CDR3 sequence (DNA): TGTGCCAGCCCTCTCCGAGGGACCCAAGAGACCCAGTACTTC. Protein sequence: CASPLRGTQETQYF.